The rows below give T cell receptor beta chains drawn from one sample of a study of blood T cell repertoires in COVID-19. The data were produced by immunoSEQ multiplex PCR, yet TCRdb's version contains in-frame clones alone and is incomplete. Of roughly 200,000 clones detected, about nine tenths appear once; the ten largest clones hold under 13%. The specimen sequenced was PBMCs or T cells enriched from blood (not recorded which). The receptors originated from a man aged 18 to 30 with acute COVID-19. Each CDR3 is given with its conserved first and last residue. D genes are given only for firm matches. Expanded clones are given a class, and other clones once, few, many or no size at all.

V,size,J,D,DNA,CDR3
TRBV5-3,NA,TRBJ1-1,NA,TGTGCCAGAAGCAACATGTTGACAGTCATGAACACTGAAGCTTTCTTT,CARSNMLTVMNTEAFF
TRBV7-9,once,TRBJ1-2,NA,TGTGCCAGCAGCTTGACCATCGGGGGCTACACCTTC,CASSLTIGGYTF
TRBV24-1,NA,TRBJ1-2,NA,TGTGCCACCAGTGATTTGGGGACATCCTACACCTTC,CATSDLGTSYTF
TRBV11-3,NA,TRBJ2-7,TRBD1,TGTGCCAGCAGCGTTGACAGGGGGCATCTGGACGAGCAGTACTTC,CASSVDRGHLDEQYF
TRBV29-1,NA,TRBJ1-2,NA,TGCAGCGTTGAAGATCGAGAGAACTATGGCTACACCTTC,CSVEDRENYGYTF
TRBV28,NA,TRBJ2-3,NA,TGTGCCAGCAGTCCCCTATCAAGCACAGATACGCAGTATTTT,CASSPLSSTDTQYF
TRBV10-1,NA,TRBJ2-5,NA,TGCGCCAGGGGGGGCCAGTACTTC,CARGGQYF
TRBV6-5,NA,TRBJ2-1,NA,TGTGCCAGCAGTTCGGGTAGCTCCTACAATGAGCAGTTCTTC,CASSSGSSYNEQFF
TRBV2,NA,TRBJ2-1,TRBD2,TGTGCCAGCAGCGGCAGCGGGAGTAGCAATGAGCAGTTCTTC,CASSGSGSSNEQFF
TRBV13,NA,TRBJ1-1,TRBD1,TGTGCCAGCAGCCCGGGGGGGACAGGGGGCGCGGAAGCTTTCTTT,CASSPGGTGGAEAFF
TRBV28,NA,TRBJ2-1,TRBD2,TGTGCCAGCAGTCCAGGTCTAGCGGGATTAAATAGTGAGCAGTTCTTC,CASSPGLAGLNSEQFF
TRBV11-1,NA,TRBJ2-5,TRBD2,TGTGCCAGCAGCTTGCCTAGCGGGGAAGAGACCCAGTACTTC,CASSLPSGEETQYF
TRBV7-9,NA,TRBJ1-4,NA,TGTGCCAGCAGCTTAGGGACAGCAGGCGGTGAAAAACTGTTTTTT,CASSLGTAGGEKLFF
TRBV30,once,TRBJ1-1,NA,TGTGCCTGGAGTGTAGGGGGGAACACTGAAGCTTTCTTT,CAWSVGGNTEAFF
TRBV11-2,NA,TRBJ2-5,NA,TGTGCCAGCAGCTGGGTTGGGGGGTCTGGAGAGACCCAGTACTTC,CASSWVGGSGETQYF
TRBV30,once,TRBJ2-2,TRBD1,TGTGCCTGGAGAGGGACAGGGGGGACCGGGGAGCTGTTTTTT,CAWRGTGGTGELFF
TRBV7-2,NA,TRBJ2-7,TRBD2,TGTGCCAGCAGCCAAGACGGGACTAGCGGGTTCTACGAGCAGTACTTC,CASSQDGTSGFYEQYF
TRBV6-1,NA,TRBJ2-1,NA,TGTGCCAGCAGTGCCTCGTACAATGAGCAGTTCTTC,CASSASYNEQFF
TRBV30,NA,TRBJ1-6,TRBD1,TGTGCCTGGAGCGTCGGACAGGGAGTTTCCTATAATTCACCCCTCCACTTT,CAWSVGQGVSYNSPLHF
TRBV4-1,NA,TRBJ1-2,NA,TGCGCCAGCAGCCCAAGTCCAGGGGTTAAGGGTGGCTACACCTTC,CASSPSPGVKGGYTF
TRBV7-2,NA,TRBJ2-7,NA,TGTGCCAGCAGCGCACACTACGAGCAGTACTTC,CASSAHYEQYF
TRBV11-3,NA,TRBJ2-5,NA,TGTGCCAGCAGCTCCCAAGATTACAGCGGCCAAGAGACCCAGTACTTC,CASSSQDYSGQETQYF
TRBV12-5,NA,TRBJ2-5,TRBD2,TGTGCTAGTGGTTTGGACGGACTAGCCCGAGGGCAAGAGACCCAGTACTTC,CASGLDGLARGQETQYF
TRBV5-4,NA,TRBJ2-3,TRBD2,TGTGCCAGCAGCCGACTAGCGGGAGATAAGGATACGCAGTATTTT,CASSRLAGDKDTQYF
TRBV27,NA,TRBJ2-3,TRBD2,TGTGCCAGCAGTTCTAAAGGACTAGGAACAGATACGCAGTATTTT,CASSSKGLGTDTQYF
TRBV24-1,NA,TRBJ2-3,TRBD1,TGTGCCACCAGTGATGTCAGGGGGCCTAGCACAGATACGCAGTATTTT,CATSDVRGPSTDTQYF
TRBV28,NA,TRBJ2-7,TRBD2,TGTGCCAGCAGTCTGGGACTAGCGGGTTTAATAGGCGAGCAGTACTTC,CASSLGLAGLIGEQYF
TRBV7-9,NA,TRBJ2-2,TRBD2,TGTGCCAGCAGCTTTGAGCTCGGACTAGCGGGTTTCACCGGGGAGCTGTTTTTT,CASSFELGLAGFTGELFF
TRBV6-4,NA,TRBJ1-5,NA,TGTGCCAGCAGGGTCGGGGAGCAGATACCGGGGAACAATCAGCCCCAGCATTTT,CASRVGEQIPGNNQPQHF
TRBV7-2,NA,TRBJ2-1,NA,TGTGCCAGCAGCCGGGTCCCGGCGACTTATGAGCAGTTCTTC,CASSRVPATYEQFF
TRBV7-9,NA,TRBJ2-1,TRBD2,TGTGCCAGCAGCTTAGACGGGAGGGTTAACAATGAGCAGTTCTTC,CASSLDGRVNNEQFF
TRBV27,NA,TRBJ2-3,TRBD2,TGTGCCAGCAGTCCCCGGGCTAGCGGGAGCACAGATACGCAGTATTTT,CASSPRASGSTDTQYF
TRBV29-1,NA,TRBJ2-1,TRBD2,TGCAGCGTCCTAAGCGGGGAGCCCGAGTATGAGCAGTTCTTC,CSVLSGEPEYEQFF
TRBV18,NA,TRBJ1-1,TRBD1,TGTGCCAGCTCATCTGACAGGGGGAACACTGAAGCTTTCTTT,CASSSDRGNTEAFF
TRBV3-1/TRBV3-2,NA,TRBJ1-5,NA,TGTGCCAGCAGTTACGGGGGGGACAATCAGCCCCAGCATTTT,CASSYGGDNQPQHF
TRBV19,few,TRBJ1-5,TRBD1,TGTGCCAGTAGTATAACCCGGACAGGGAGGAACAATCAGCCCCAGCATTTT,CASSITRTGRNNQPQHF
TRBV28,NA,TRBJ2-7,NA,TGTGCCAGCAGCCAGACAGGTGTCCCACACTTC,CASSQTGVPHF
TRBV19,NA,TRBJ1-5,NA,TGTGCCAGTAACGGGTGGTGGGATCAGCCCCAGCATTTT,CASNGWWDQPQHF
TRBV18,NA,TRBJ1-1,TRBD1,TGTGCCACCAACGAGGACAGGATGAACACTGAAGCTTTCTTT,CATNEDRMNTEAFF
TRBV15,NA,TRBJ1-4,TRBD1,TGTGCCACCAGCAGAGATGGGGGACAGGGTAGAGGGACTAATGAAAAACTGTTTTTT,CATSRDGGQGRGTNEKLFF
TRBV9,NA,TRBJ2-5,NA,TGTGCCAGCAGCGGTCAACAGGGCGGACCCGACTTC,CASSGQQGGPDF
TRBV3-1/TRBV3-2,NA,TRBJ1-4,TRBD1,TGTGCCAGCAGCCAAGGGGTTGTTGGGACAGGGAAAGAAAAACTGTTTTTT,CASSQGVVGTGKEKLFF
TRBV30,NA,TRBJ2-7,TRBD2,TGTGCCTGGAGACTAGCGGGGGAATACGAGCAGTACTTC,CAWRLAGEYEQYF
TRBV28,NA,TRBJ2-7,NA,TGTGCCAGCAGTTTAACAGGGACCTACGAGCAGTACTTC,CASSLTGTYEQYF
TRBV24-1,NA,TRBJ2-7,NA,TGTGCCACCAGTGATCCAGGGCTCGACGAGCAGTACTTC,CATSDPGLDEQYF
TRBV28,NA,TRBJ1-1,NA,TGTGCCAGCAGTTTATCCCTACCCATGAACACTGAAGCTTTCTTT,CASSLSLPMNTEAFF
TRBV15,once,TRBJ2-3,NA,TGTGCCACCAGCTCCTCGGGGGTGTATACGCAGTATTTT,CATSSSGVYTQYF
TRBV7-2,NA,TRBJ1-2,NA,TGTGCCAGCAGTGAAACCCACAGGGTGGGGTATGGCTACACCTTC,CASSETHRVGYGYTF
TRBV5-3,once,TRBJ1-4,NA,TGTGCCCGAAAGACAGGCATTGGGATTCCCTCCTGTGAAAAACTGTTTTTT,CARKTGIGIPSCEKLFF
TRBV5-1,NA,TRBJ1-1,TRBD1,TGCGCCAGCAGCTCGACAGGGACGAACACTGAAGCTTTCTTT,CASSSTGTNTEAFF
TRBV16,NA,TRBJ2-7,TRBD2,TGTGCCAGCAGCCAAATGCTAAGTAGCGGGAGGGCCGATGAGCAGTACTTC,CASSQMLSSGRADEQYF
TRBV4-2,NA,TRBJ1-5,TRBD1,TGTGCCAGCAGCCAAGATGACAGGGGCGGGAATCAGCCCCAGCATTTT,CASSQDDRGGNQPQHF
TRBV11-3,NA,TRBJ2-2,TRBD1,TGTGCCAGCAGACCGGACAGGGTGGACACCGGGGAGCTGTTTTTT,CASRPDRVDTGELFF
TRBV5-3,once,TRBJ2-7,NA,TGTGCCAGAAGCTTGCCAGGATCCTACGAGCAGTACTTC,CARSLPGSYEQYF
TRBV12-3/TRBV12-4,NA,TRBJ2-1,TRBD1,TGTGCCACCGCCCCCCAGGGGGATGAGCAGTTCTTC,CATAPQGDEQFF
TRBV9,once,TRBJ2-2,TRBD1,TGTGCCAGCGGGCGACAGGGGGCCGGGGAGCTGTTTTTT,CASGRQGAGELFF
TRBV7-2,NA,TRBJ2-4,TRBD1,TGTGCCAGCAGCCAGGAATGGGCCCCTACAGGGGGCTCCAAAAACATTCAGTACTTC,CASSQEWAPTGGSKNIQYF
TRBV9,NA,TRBJ1-1,NA,TGTGCCAGCAGCGTAGAGGAGGGCCTAATATATACAAACACTGAAGCTTTCTTT,CASSVEEGLIYTNTEAFF
TRBV11-2,NA,TRBJ1-3,TRBD1,TGTGCCAGCAGTCTACGGACAGGGGGTTTCTCTGGAAACACCATATATTTT,CASSLRTGGFSGNTIYF